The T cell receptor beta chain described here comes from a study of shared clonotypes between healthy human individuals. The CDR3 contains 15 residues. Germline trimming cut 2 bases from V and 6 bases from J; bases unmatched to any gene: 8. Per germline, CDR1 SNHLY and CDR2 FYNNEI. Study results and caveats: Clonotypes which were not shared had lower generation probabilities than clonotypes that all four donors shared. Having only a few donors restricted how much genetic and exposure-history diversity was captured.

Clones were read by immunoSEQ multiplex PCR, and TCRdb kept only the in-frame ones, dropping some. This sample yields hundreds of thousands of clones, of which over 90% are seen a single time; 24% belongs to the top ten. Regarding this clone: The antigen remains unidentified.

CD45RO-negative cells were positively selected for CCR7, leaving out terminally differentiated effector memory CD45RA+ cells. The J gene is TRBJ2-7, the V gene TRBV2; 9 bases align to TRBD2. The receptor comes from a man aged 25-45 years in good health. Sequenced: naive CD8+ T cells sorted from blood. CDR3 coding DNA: TGTGCCAGCAGTGAAAATCTTAGCGGGAGTTCCGAGCAGTACTTC. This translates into CASSENLSGSSEQYF.